This TCR beta chain came from a study of regulatory T cells in long-lasting Graves disease. Documented time point: persistent/refractory GD, antithyroid drugs over 5 years with positive TRAb. Making the TCR library involved RNA that had been extracted from PBMCs. Patients all came to the study from an endocrinology department in Xi'an, China. This clonotype was recorded at least ten times. The ends were cut back, 4 bases at V and 7 bases at J, with 10 bases in the middle. CDR1 is MNHEY and CDR2 is SMNVEV in the germline V gene (reference sequence). The CDR3 covers 13 residues. Both iRepertoire HTBI primers and Arm-PCR of CDR3 regions were used to build the TCR beta libraries. TCRdb re-called the multiplex PCR reads with MiXCR, one entry per CDR3 protein. The table includes hundreds of thousands of distinct CDR3 sequences, about a fifth detected once.

The chain combines TRBV27 with TRBJ1-4; D is ambiguous. This sequence originates from a female donor with Graves disease. Sequenced here: peripheral blood mononuclear cells (PBMCs), sampled when the disease was refractory, from a patient treated with antithyroid drugs. CDR3 DNA sequence: TGTGCCAGCAGTTCGGAATTCGGTGAAAAACTGTTTTTT. As protein: CASSSEFGEKLFF.